This T cell receptor (beta chain) was identified in a study of radiotherapy plus CTLA-4 blockade in lung cancer. TCRdb's table, derived via immunoSEQ multiplex PCR, lists solely in-frame clones and lacks some. This sample has just over 14,000 clones, with 72% found just once. Germline CDR1 SQVTM, CDR2 ANQGSEA. The junction had 6 bases not matched to a gene; V was cut back by 4 bases and J by 6 bases. This CDR3 is 15 amino acids long. The receptor was derived from a human donor with non-small cell lung cancer whose response to radiotherapy plus ipilimumab could not be evaluated. Sequenced material: peripheral blood, taken from a patient treated with radiotherapy plus ipilimumab. This chain uses TRBV29-1 with TRBJ2-2; 12 bases are a match to TRBD2. The CDR3 spells CSVASGGAVAGELFF. CDR3 nucleotides: TGCAGCGTTGCTAGCGGGGGGGCCGTAGCCGGGGAGCTGTTTTTT.